The 8 T cell receptor beta chains given below trace back to one sample, sequenced in a study of CD8+CD57+ T cells in acquired aplastic anemia. The template used for profiling TCR beta VDJ and CDR3 was genomic DNA. TCRdb used MiXCR to reprocess the reads, holding one entry per CDR3 protein. The sample carries hundreds of thousands of distinct CDR3 sequences, approximately 55% recorded once. Source material: sorted CD4+, CD8+, or CD8+CD57+ T cells (not recorded which) from PBMCs. The source of these receptors is a human donor with severe aplastic anemia or a healthy control (not recorded which).

Worth noting for this clonotype: The conserved closing phenylalanine or tryptophan is absent in this CDR3, likely reflecting a read error. The DNA is omitted, as the CDR3 cannot be located on it reliably, and the CDR3 follows TCRdb's listing. The rearrangement joins TRBV2 to TRBJ2-5. The CDR3 has 10 amino acids, counting both end residues. The V gene's germline CDR1 is SNHLY and CDR2 FYNNEI. CDR3 sequence: CASSEFGGTS.

The chain is built from TRBV12-3 or TRBV12-4 and TRBJ1-1; maybe TRBD1 (5 bases). The CDR3 totals 15 residues. The ends were cut back, 2 bases at V and 1 base at J, with 11 bases in the middle. In DNA, the CDR3 is TGTGCCAGCAGTTTAACCGCGGGGACGAACACTGAAGCTTTCTTT. Protein product: CASSLTAGTNTEAFF.

This clonotype was recorded many times. The V and J genes are TRBV25-1 and TRBJ2-1; D is undetermined. This CDR3 contains 8 residues. V was shortened by 9 bases and J by 14 bases, with 8 bases between the two germline ends. CDR1 is MGHDK and CDR2 is SYGVNS in the germline V gene. The CDR3 loop reads CARTKEFF. The DNA for the CDR3 is TGTGCCAGAACTAAGGAGTTCTTC.

In its sample, this clonotype was seen many times. J is TRBJ1-2 and V is TRBV6-2 or TRBV6-3; possibly TRBD1 for D (5 bases). The germline V gene encodes CDR1 MNHEY and CDR2 SVGEGT. The CDR3 extends over 16 amino acids. With 2 bases removed from V and 9 bases from J, the gap between germline ends came to 22 bases. CDR3 sequence: CASSYRPGPDPMSYTF. Written as DNA, the CDR3 is TGTGCCAGCAGTTACAGACCGGGACCGGATCCTATGAGCTACACCTTC.

Many counts were recorded for this clonotype. V usage is TRBV9 and J usage is TRBJ2-1; perhaps TRBD2 as D (7 bases). The V gene lost 5 bases and the J gene lost 2 bases, with 11 bases spanning the gap. Per germline, CDR1 SGDLS and CDR2 YYNGEE. The CDR3 is 14 residues long. Here the CDR3 DNA reads TGTGCCAGCAGTAGGGGGGGGACCTACAATGAGCAGTTCTTC. It encodes CASSRGGTYNEQFF.

This clonotype was counted many times. The gene calls are TRBV20-1 and TRBJ1-5; 7 bases align to TRBD1. Trimming took 1 base from V and 3 from J; bases not matched to a gene: 12. This CDR3 region has 17 residues. Germline V gives CDR1 DFQATT, CDR2 SNEGSKA (reference sequence). CDR3 loop: CSARGSTGDVYNQPQHF. For the CDR3, the DNA is TGCAGTGCTAGAGGATCCACAGGGGACGTTTACAATCAGCCCCAGCATTTT.

The chain recombines TRBV9 with TRBJ2-3, with TRBD2 as a possible D gene (6 bases). Trimming stripped 4 bases from V and 3 bases from J, with 12 bases between. Germline V gives CDR1 SGDLS, CDR2 YYNGEE. This CDR3 has 14 residues. In DNA form, the CDR3 reads TGTGCCAGCAGCATTACGCGGGGTACAGATACGCAGTATTTT. Translation: CASSITRGTDTQYF.

The chain combines TRBV20-1 with TRBJ2-5; perhaps TRBD2 as D (6 bases). V lost 3 bases to trimming and J lost 6 bases, with 14 bases between them. CDR1 and CDR2 from the germline V gene are DFQATT and SNEGSKA (reference sequence). This CDR3 spans 13 amino acids. Here the CDR3 reads CSASGGGYKTQYF. The CDR3 DNA follows: TGCAGTGCTAGTGGTGGAGGGTACAAGACCCAGTACTTC.